This T cell receptor (beta chain) emerged from a study of cytomegalovirus exposure and HLA in healthy donors. Study-wide findings and caveats: In vitro work confirmed that a few CMV-associated chains recognize CMV antigens.

Between the trimmed V and J ends, which lost 1 base and 13 bases, there was a span of 14 bases. This CDR3 region has 14 residues. The germline V gene encodes CDR1 MDHEN and CDR2 SYDVKM. Remarks on this clone: The antigen remains unidentified.

Amplification used 60 Vbeta primers and 13 Jbeta primers. Sequencing was performed with immunoSEQ multiplex PCR; in TCRdb, only in-frame clones are kept and a portion is missing. Counted here are approximately 100,000 clones, about three quarters occurring once; the ten biggest clones make up 12%. The receptor was derived from a woman aged 40 to 49 in good health and CMV-seropositive. The chain recombines TRBV28 with TRBJ2-6; D remains ambiguous. Sequencing used PBMCs. The DNA for the CDR3 is TGTGCCAGCAGTTTATTGTCAGGCCCGCAAGTCCTGACTTTC. It encodes CASSLLSGPQVLTF.